The text below deals with one T cell receptor beta chain. Its binding antigen is unknown. No base qualities exist here, and no much larger clone lies one base off it. The source of the sample is a study of shared T cell receptors in the human thymus (dated by TCRdb to 2020 to 2023). Background for the entire study: The study examined how the human thymus generates shared, self-reactive T-cell receptor alpha chains.

CDR1 and CDR2 are drawn from the germline V gene: MNHEY, SVGAGI. The CDR3, cysteine through phenylalanine, is 15 amino acids long. Just the 45-base CDR3 DNA is kept, in frame starting at base 1. V is reduced by 4 bases and J by 7 bases, leaving a spacing of 17 bases between them. Library generation was performed with the immunoSEQ multiplex PCR assay. TCRdb limited this immuneACCESS table to in-frame rearrangements with V and J called. A share of clones is missing; checked studies link under half to unresolved V genes, and the rest is unexplained. A total of hundreds of thousands of clones appear in this sample, around 87% of them only once. The ten largest account for 0.009% to 0.0095% of the sample. A further study also used this sample, focusing on human thymus T cells. As described in the second report: In Finland, the donors were immunologically healthy infants who were having open corrective cardiac surgery for congenital heart defects. Thymus tissue was obtained as surgical resects removed during corrective cardiac surgery. Both the thymic and the peripheral blood repertoires appeared to show biased V and J gene segment usage. According to the related research, thymic TCR repertoires were highly overlapping among unrelated individuals. The study described the TCR alpha and beta repertoires in under 10 infant thymus samples and a few matching peripheral blood samples. The infant donors were roughly 7 to 244 days old, and the cohort included a handful of males and two females. Thymocytes were freed from the tissue by mechanical means and kept at -70 degrees C as pellets of roughly 9-34 million cells. A QIAsymphony instrument was used to extract genomic DNA from the frozen cell pellets. TCRB and TCRAD loci were amplified from a standardized quantity of quality-controlled genomic DNA using the immunoSEQ multiplex PCR assay. The V(D)J region was spanned by amplicons of a length sufficient to cover the CDR3 and to identify V and J genes. The commercial immunoSEQ service was used to sequence amplicons on an Illumina platform. Primer bias and sequencing errors were corrected using previously described methods, and TCRAD and TCRB definitions followed the IMGT database. immunoSEQ Analyzer 3.0 and VDJTools were used for repertoire analysis, which covered basic statistics, V/J segment usage, diversity estimates, rarefaction and pairwise overlap. Chao1, ChaoE, Efron-Thisted, Shannon and inverse Simpson indices were used to estimate diversity, which was also estimated on datasets down-sampled to the smallest sample. Repertoire overlap was assessed by strict matching of CDR3 nucleotide sequence, V gene and J gene, and clustering was done by Jaccard-based multidimensional scaling. On average, thymus samples yielded about 730,000 unique TCRB clonotypes, whereas blood samples yielded some 92,000.

Sequenced input: thymocytes. Recombination connected TRBV6-5 to TRBJ2-1, with TRBD2 perhaps the D gene, on 5 matching bases. The receptor's source is a boy under three years old with a congenital heart defect. Donor details come from another sample of the same person, matched by shared clones. Here is the DNA: TGTGCCAGCAGTTCCCTAGGACTGTGGTCGAATGAGCAGTTCTTC. Its protein is CASSSLGLWSNEQFF.